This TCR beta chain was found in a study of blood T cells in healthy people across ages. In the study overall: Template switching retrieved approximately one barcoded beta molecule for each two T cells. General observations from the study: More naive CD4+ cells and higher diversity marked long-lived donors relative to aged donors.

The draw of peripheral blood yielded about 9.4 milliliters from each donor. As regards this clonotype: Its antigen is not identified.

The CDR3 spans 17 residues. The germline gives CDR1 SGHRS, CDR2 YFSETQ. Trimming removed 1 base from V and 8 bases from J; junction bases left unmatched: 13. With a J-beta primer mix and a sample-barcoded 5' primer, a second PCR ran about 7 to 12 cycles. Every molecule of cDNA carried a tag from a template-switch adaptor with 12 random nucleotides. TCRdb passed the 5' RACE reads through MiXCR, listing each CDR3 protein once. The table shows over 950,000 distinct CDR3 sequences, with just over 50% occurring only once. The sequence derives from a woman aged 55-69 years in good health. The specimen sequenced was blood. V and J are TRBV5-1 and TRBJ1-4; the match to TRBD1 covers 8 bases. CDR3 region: CASSLPPGQALLEKLFF. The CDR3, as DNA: TGCGCCAGCAGCTTGCCGCCGGGACAGGCATTATTGGAAAAACTGTTTTTT.